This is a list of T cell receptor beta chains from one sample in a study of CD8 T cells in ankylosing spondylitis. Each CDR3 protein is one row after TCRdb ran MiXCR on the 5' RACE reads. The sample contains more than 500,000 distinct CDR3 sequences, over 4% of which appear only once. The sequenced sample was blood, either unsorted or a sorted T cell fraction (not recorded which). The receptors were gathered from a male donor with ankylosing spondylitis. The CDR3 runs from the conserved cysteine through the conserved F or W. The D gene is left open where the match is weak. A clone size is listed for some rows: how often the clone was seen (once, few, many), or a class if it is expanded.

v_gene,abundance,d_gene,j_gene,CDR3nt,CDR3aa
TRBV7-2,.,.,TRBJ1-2,TGTGCCAGCAGCTTAGAAATCCGAGGGCCCTATGGCTACACCTTC,CASSLEIRGPYGYTF
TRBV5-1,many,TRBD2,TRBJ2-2,TGCGCCAGCAGCACCCCACTAGCGGGGGCCCGGGAGCTGTTTTTT,CASSTPLAGARELFF
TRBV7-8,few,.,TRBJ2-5,TGTGCCAGCCCACCAGGCCCCGGAGAGACCCAGTACTTC,CASPPGPGETQYF
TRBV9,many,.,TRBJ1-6,TGTGCCAGCAGCGTAGGGTCCAGGGGAGATTCACCCCTCCACTTT,CASSVGSRGDSPLHF
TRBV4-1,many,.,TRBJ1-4,TGCGCCAGCAGCCAAGGACAGCGACTAGCTAATGAAAAACTGTTTTTT,CASSQGQRLANEKLFF
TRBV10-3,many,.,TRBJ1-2,TGTGCCATCAGTGAGTCGGCAGACTATGGCTACACCTTC,CAISESADYGYTF
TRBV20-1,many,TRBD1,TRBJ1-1,TGCAGTGCTAGTCTCGGGACAGAGAACACTGAAGCTTTCTTT,CSASLGTENTEAFF
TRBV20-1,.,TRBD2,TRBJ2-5,TGCAGTGCTAGAGATCCCGGACTAGCGGGAGAGGAGACCCAGTACTTC,CSARDPGLAGEETQYF
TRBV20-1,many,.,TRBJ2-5,TGCAGTGCTAGGGGGGGCCGAGTAGAAGAGACCCAGTACTTC,CSARGGRVEETQYF
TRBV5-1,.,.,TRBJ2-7,TGCGCCAGCAGCTTGACAGGGAATCTCTACGAGCAGTACTTC,CASSLTGNLYEQYF
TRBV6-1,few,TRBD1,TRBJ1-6,TGTGCCAGCAGCCCCGAGTTGGGACAGGATCGACCCCTCCACTTT,CASSPELGQDRPLHF
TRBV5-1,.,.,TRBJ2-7,TGCGCCAGCAGCCCAGAGGGACACGGGTTTCGCGAGCAGTACTTC,CASSPEGHGFREQYF
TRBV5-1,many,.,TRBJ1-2,TGCGCCAGCAGGGAACAGGATAACTATGGCTACACCTTC,CASREQDNYGYTF
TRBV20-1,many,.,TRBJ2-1,TGCAGTGCTAGAGGTATTGTAGACCCCTACAATGAGCAGTTCTTC,CSARGIVDPYNEQFF
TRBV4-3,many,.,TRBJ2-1,TGCGCCAGCAGCCAAGGTGTAGGGGCGGGAAAAATCAATGAGCAGTTCTTC,CASSQGVGAGKINEQFF
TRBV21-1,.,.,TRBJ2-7,TGTGCCAGCCCCGGTCCAGGGGGTTTAAATGAGCAGTACTTC,CASPGPGGLNEQYF
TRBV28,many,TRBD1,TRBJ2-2,TGTGCCAGCGGGGACAGGGGGGCCGGGGAGCTGTTTTTT,CASGDRGAGELFF
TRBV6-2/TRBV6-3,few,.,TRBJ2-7,TGTGCCAGCAGTTACTTCGGGGGCAGCTCCTACGAGCAGTACTTC,CASSYFGGSSYEQYF
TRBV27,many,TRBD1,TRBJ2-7,TGTGCCAGCAGTGTCAGGACAGGGTCGTACGAGCAGTACTTC,CASSVRTGSYEQYF
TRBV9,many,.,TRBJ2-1,TGTGCCAGCAGCGTAGGTGTGGGGGCGGGGAATGAGCAGTTCTTC,CASSVGVGAGNEQFF
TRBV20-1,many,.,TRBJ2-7,TGCAGTGCTAGACCCCCAGCCTACGAGCAGTACTTC,CSARPPAYEQYF
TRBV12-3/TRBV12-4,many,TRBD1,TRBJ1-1,TGTGCCAGCAGGGGATCGCAGGGGGGTGTCACTGAAGCTTTCTTT,CASRGSQGGVTEAFF
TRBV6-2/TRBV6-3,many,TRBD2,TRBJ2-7,TGTGCCAGCAGTTACTCGTTTTTACTAGCGGGAGCAGTCGACGAGCAGTACTTC,CASSYSFLLAGAVDEQYF
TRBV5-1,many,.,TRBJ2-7,TGCGCCAGCAGCCCCGGACGGGACGAGCAGTACTTC,CASSPGRDEQYF
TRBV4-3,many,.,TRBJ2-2,TGCGCCAGCAGCCAAGTCACCAGGCGCACCGGGGAGCTGTTTTTT,CASSQVTRRTGELFF
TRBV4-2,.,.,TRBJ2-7,TGTGCCAGCAGCCAAGACCCTGGACAGAACCAGGGTGAGCAGTACTTC,CASSQDPGQNQGEQYF
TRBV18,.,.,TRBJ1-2,TGTGCCAGCTCACCAATGGAAACAGTCAACTATGGCTACACCTTC,CASSPMETVNYGYTF
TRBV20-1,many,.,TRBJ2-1,TGCAGTGCCAGGCTTTCCTGGAGTCCCTACAATGAGCAGTTCTTC,CSARLSWSPYNEQFF
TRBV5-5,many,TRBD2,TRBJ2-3,TGTGCCAGCAGCTTGGGGATCAGCGGGGGCCTTAGGGATACGCAGTATTTT,CASSLGISGGLRDTQYF
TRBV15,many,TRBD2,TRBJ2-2,TGTGCCACCAGCAGGGTCTGGACTAGCGTGACCGGGGAGCTGTTTTTT,CATSRVWTSVTGELFF
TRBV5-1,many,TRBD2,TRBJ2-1,TGCGCCAGCAGCTTTACGACTAGCGGGCTTGGGGATGAGCAGTTCTTC,CASSFTTSGLGDEQFF
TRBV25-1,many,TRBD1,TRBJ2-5,TGTGCCAGCAGTGGGACAGGGAAAGAGACCCAGTACTTC,CASSGTGKETQYF
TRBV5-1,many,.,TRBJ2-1,TGCGCCAGCGTAAGGGGCCCTGAGCAGTTCTTC,CASVRGPEQFF
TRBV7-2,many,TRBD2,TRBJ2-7,TGTGCCAGCAGCTTAGCTTCTAGCGGGAGCTACGAGCAGTACTTC,CASSLASSGSYEQYF
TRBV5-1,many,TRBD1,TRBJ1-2,TGCGCCACCTCGACAGGGGATAATGGCTACACCTTC,CATSTGDNGYTF
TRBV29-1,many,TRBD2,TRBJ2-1,TGCAGCGTTGGGGGGACTAGCGGGACTTACTCCTACAATGAGCAGTTCTTC,CSVGGTSGTYSYNEQFF
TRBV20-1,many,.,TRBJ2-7,TGCAGTGCCTTGGGGGCGCCTCGACAGTACTTC,CSALGAPRQYF
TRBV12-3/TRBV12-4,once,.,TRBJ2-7,TGTGCCAGCAGCCTTGGCCACTCTCTGGGCGAGCAGTACTTC,CASSLGHSLGEQYF
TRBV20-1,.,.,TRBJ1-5,TGCAGTGCCCGAATATATAGCAATCAGCCCCAGCATTTT,CSARIYSNQPQHF
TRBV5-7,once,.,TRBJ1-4,TGTGCCAGCGGCCTGGGGCAGACTGCCGGGAAACTGTTTTTT,CASGLGQTAGKLFF
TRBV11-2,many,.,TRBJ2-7,TGTGCCAGCAGCTCGGACAGTTTCTACGAGCAGTACTTC,CASSSDSFYEQYF
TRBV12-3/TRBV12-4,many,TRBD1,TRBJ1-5,TGTGCCAGCAGTCCCGGGGGGACAGCTAGGAATCAGCCCCAGCATTTT,CASSPGGTARNQPQHF
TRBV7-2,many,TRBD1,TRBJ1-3,TGTGCCAGCAGCCCGGACAGGGGTAGCAACACCATATATTTT,CASSPDRGSNTIYF
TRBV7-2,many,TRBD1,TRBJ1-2,TGTGCCAGCAGCTTAAGGGGACAGGGGAACTATGGCTACACCTTC,CASSLRGQGNYGYTF
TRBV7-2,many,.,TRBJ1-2,TGTGCCAGCAGCTTAATGGACAGAAAGTATGGCTACACCTTC,CASSLMDRKYGYTF
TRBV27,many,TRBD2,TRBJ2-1,TGTGCCAGCAGAAAAGGGGCTAGCGGGAGGGATGAGCAGTTCTTC,CASRKGASGRDEQFF
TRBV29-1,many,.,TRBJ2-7,TGCAGCGTTGTTAAGCCGGGAGTACCCTACGAGCAGTACTTC,CSVVKPGVPYEQYF
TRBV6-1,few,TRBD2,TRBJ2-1,TGTGCCAGCAGAAGAAGCGGGAGTGTAGGCAATGAGCAGTTCTTC,CASRRSGSVGNEQFF
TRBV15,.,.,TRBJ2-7,TGTGCCACCAGCGAAGCAGCTACCTACGAGCAGTACTTC,CATSEAATYEQYF
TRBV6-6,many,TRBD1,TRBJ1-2,TGTGCCATCGACGACAGGGGGCTTGGCTACACCTTC,CAIDDRGLGYTF
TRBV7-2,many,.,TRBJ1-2,TGTGCCAGCAGCCCCAAGGCGGAGGGTGGCTATGGCTACACCTTC,CASSPKAEGGYGYTF
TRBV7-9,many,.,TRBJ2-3,TGTGCCAGCAGCTTAGCCGGGTACGCAGATACGCAGTATTTT,CASSLAGYADTQYF
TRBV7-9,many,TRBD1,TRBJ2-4,TGTGCCAGCAGCTCCCACCGGGACAGCTTGAGGATTCAGTACTTC,CASSSHRDSLRIQYF
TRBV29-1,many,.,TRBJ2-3,TGCAGCGCCTTGGACAGAGGGGCAGATACGCAGTATTTT,CSALDRGADTQYF
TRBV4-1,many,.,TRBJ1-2,TGCGCCAGCAGCCAAGATGGGAATTATTATGGTGGCTACACCTTC,CASSQDGNYYGGYTF
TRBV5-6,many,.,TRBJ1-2,TGTGCCAGCAGCTTTGGCCAGGGAGGTTACTATGGCTACACCTTC,CASSFGQGGYYGYTF
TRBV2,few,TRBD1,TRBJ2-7,TGTGCCAGCACCAACGGACAGGGAAGCGAGCAGTACTTC,CASTNGQGSEQYF